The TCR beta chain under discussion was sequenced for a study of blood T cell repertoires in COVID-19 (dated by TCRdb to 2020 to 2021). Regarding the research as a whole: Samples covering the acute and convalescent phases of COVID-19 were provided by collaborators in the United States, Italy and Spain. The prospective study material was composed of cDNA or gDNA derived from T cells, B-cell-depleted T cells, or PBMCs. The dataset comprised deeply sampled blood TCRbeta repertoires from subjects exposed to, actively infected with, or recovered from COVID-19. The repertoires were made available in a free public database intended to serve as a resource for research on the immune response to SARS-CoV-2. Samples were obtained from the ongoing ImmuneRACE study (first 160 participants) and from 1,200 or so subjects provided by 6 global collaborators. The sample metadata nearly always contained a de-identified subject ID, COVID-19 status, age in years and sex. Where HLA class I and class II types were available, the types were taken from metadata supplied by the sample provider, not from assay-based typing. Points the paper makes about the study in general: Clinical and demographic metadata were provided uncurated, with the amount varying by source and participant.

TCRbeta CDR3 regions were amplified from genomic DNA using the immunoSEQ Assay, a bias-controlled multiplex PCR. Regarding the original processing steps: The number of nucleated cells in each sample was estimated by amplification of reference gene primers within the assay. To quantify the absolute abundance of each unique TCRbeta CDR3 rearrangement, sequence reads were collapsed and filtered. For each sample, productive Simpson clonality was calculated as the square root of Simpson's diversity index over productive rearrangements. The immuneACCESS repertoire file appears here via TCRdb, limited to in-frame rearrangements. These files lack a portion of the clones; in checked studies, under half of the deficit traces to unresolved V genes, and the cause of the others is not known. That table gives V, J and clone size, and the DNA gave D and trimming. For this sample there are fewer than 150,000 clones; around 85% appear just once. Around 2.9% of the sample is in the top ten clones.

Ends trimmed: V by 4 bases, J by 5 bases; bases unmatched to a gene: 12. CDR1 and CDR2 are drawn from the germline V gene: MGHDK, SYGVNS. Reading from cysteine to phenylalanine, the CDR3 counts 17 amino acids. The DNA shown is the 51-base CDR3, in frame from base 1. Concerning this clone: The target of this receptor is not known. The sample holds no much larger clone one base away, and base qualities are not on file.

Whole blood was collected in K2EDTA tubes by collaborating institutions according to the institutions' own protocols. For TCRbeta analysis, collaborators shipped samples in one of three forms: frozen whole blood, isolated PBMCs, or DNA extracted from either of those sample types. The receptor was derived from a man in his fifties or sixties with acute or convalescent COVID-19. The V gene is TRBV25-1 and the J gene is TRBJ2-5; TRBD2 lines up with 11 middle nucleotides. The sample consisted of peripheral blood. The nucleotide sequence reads TGTGCCAGCAGTGCCCCGGGACTAGCGGAGTTGAAGGAGACCCAGTACTTC. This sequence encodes CASSAPGLAELKETQYF.